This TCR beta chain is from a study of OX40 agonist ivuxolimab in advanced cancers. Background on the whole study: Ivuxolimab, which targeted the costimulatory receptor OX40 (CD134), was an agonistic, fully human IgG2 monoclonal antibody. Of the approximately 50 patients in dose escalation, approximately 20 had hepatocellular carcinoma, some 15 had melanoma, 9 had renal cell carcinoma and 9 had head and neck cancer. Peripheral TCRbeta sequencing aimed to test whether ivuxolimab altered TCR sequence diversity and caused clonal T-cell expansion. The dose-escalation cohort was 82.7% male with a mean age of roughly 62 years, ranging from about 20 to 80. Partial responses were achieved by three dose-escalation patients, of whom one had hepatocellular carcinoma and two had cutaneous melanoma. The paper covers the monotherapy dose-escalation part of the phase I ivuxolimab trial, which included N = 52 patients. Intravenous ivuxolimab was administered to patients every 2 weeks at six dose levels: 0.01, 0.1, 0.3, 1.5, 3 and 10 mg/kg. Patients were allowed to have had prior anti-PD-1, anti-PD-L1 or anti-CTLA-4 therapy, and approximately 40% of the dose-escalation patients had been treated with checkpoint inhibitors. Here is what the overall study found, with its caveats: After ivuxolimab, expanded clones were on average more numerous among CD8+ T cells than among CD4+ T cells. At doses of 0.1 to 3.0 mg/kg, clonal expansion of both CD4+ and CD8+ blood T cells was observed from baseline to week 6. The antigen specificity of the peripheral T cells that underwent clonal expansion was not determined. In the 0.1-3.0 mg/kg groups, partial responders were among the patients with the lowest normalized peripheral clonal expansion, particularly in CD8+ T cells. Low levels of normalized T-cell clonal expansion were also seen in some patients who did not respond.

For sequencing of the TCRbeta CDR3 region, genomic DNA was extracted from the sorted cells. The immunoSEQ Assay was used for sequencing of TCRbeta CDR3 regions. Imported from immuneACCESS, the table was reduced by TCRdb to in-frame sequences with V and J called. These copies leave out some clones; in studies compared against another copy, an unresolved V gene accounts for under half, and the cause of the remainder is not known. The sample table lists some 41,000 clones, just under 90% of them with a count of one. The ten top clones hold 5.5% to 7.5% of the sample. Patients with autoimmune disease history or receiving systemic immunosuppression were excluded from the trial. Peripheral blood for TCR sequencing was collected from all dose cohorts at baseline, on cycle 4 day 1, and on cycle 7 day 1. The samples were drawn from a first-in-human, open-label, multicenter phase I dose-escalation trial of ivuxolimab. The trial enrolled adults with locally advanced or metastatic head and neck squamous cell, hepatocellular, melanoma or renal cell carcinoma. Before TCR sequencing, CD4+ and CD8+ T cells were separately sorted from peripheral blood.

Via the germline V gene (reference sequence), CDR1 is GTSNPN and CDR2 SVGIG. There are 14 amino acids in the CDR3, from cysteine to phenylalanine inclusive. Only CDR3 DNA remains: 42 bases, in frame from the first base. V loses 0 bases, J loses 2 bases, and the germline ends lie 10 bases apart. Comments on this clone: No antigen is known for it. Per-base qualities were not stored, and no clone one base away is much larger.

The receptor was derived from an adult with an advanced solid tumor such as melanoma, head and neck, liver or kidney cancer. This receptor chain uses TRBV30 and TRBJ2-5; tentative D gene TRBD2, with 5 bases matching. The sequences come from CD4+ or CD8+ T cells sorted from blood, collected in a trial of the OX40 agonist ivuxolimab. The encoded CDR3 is CAWSVPGLQETQYF. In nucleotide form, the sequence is TGTGCCTGGAGTGTCCCGGGATTGCAAGAGACCCAGTACTTC.